This T cell receptor beta chain is drawn from a study of CD8 T cells in ankylosing spondylitis. Study outcomes and limitations: CD8+ cells made up the disease-linked clones, which were relatively rare in peripheral blood. Clones linked to disease were reported to show significant enrichment in matched ankylosing spondylitis synovial fluid. It appeared that ankylosing spondylitis blood was characterized by a TCR beta motif of under ten highly homologous variants.

Quantitative 5'-RACE with molecular barcodes generated TCR beta libraries. MiXCR, applied by TCRdb to the 5' RACE reads, yields one record per CDR3 protein. The sample has 230,000 or so distinct CDR3 sequences, more than 20% seen once. This clonotype was seen a few times. The target antigen is unknown. Deletions cut 3 bases from V and 2 bases from J, with 13 bases between. The CDR3 covers 14 residues. The germline CDR1 and CDR2 sequences are DFQATT and SNEGSKA (reference sequence). The origin of this receptor is a male donor with ankylosing spondylitis or in good health (not recorded which). Sequenced material: blood, either unsorted or a sorted T cell fraction (not recorded which). This chain connects TRBV20-1 to TRBJ2-5; maybe TRBD2 (6 bases). Written as DNA, the CDR3 is TGCAGTGCTAGGACCGGGGGTTCGCAAGAGACCCAGTACTTC. The encoded protein is CSARTGGSQETQYF.